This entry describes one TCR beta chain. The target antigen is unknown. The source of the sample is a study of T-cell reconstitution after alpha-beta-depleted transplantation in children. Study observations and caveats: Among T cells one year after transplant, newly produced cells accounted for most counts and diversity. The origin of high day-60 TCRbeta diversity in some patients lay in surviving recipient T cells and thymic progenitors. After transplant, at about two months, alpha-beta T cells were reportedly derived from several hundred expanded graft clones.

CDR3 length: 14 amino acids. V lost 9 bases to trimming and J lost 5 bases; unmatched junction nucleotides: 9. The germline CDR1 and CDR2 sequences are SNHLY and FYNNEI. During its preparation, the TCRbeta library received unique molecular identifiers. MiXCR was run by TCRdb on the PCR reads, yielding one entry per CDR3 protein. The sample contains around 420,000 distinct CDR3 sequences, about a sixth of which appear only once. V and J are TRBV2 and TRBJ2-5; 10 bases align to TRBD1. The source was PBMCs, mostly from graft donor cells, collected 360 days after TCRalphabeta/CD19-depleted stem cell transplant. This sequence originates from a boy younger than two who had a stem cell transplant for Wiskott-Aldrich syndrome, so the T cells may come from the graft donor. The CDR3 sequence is CASFRDRGDETQYF. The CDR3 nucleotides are TGTGCCAGTTTCCGGGACAGGGGTGACGAGACCCAGTACTTC.